The TCR beta chain described here comes from a study of T cell responses to AZD1222 COVID-19 vaccine. Study results and caveats: Donors were largely white British and mainly female; clonal diversity was possibly underestimated.

In the case of this clone: The antigen remains undetermined.

Repertoires were generated with immunoSEQ multiplex PCR, while TCRdb's copy carries only in-frame clones and drops some. The table lists about 130,000 clones, approximately 85% of them singletons. Per the germline V gene, CDR1 is SEHNR and CDR2 is FQNEAQ (reference sequence). J gave up 6 bases and V 8 bases, and 5 bases lay outside the gene matches. The CDR3 totals 13 residues. This TCR was recovered from an adult in good health. This material consisted of peripheral blood, taken on day 0 of AZD1222 vaccination. V gene TRBV7-9 combines with J gene TRBJ2-7, with 12 bases aligning to TRBD2. The CDR3 here is CASGRLAGVEQYF. In DNA, the CDR3 is TGTGCCAGCGGGCGACTAGCGGGAGTCGAGCAGTACTTC.